Listed below are T cell receptor beta chains from one sample, sequenced in a study of blood T cell repertoires in COVID-19. Profiling relied on immunoSEQ multiplex PCR, and the TCRdb table lists in-frame clones only, not all of them. The table shows about 160,000 clones, with more than 65% occurring only once. Sequenced input: peripheral blood. The receptors stem from an elderly woman with acute or convalescent COVID-19. Each CDR3 is given with its conserved first and last residue. Fields, in order: V gene, D gene, J gene, clone size, CDR3 DNA, CDR3 protein. A D gene is named only where the DNA matches it firmly. Size tells how often a clone was seen (once, few, many) or the class of an expanded clone, and some rows leave it out.

TRBV11-2	-	TRBJ2-3	-	TGTGCCAGCAGCTTGGCCTTACTAGGATCAGATACGCAGTATTTT	CASSLALLGSDTQYF
TRBV5-1	-	TRBJ2-3	-	TGCGCCAGCAGCTTCCGGGCCTCGATGTCTAGCTCAGATACGCAGTATTTT	CASSFRASMSSSDTQYF
TRBV4-2	TRBD1	TRBJ1-4	-	TGTGCCAGCAGCCAAGACCCAGGGGGCGCGGTTGAAAAACTGTTTTTT	CASSQDPGGAVEKLFF
TRBV18	-	TRBJ1-2	once	TGTGCCAGCTCACCCGCGGAGCGTACAGGGACTAACTATGGCTACACCTTC	CASSPAERTGTNYGYTF
TRBV3-1/TRBV3-2	TRBD2	TRBJ2-1	few	TGTGCCAGCAGTTGGACTAGCGGGACCAATGAGCAGTTCTTC	CASSWTSGTNEQFF
TRBV9	-	TRBJ2-7	-	TGTGCCAGCAGCGTAGGTGGCGGGGAATACGAGCAGTACTTC	CASSVGGGEYEQYF
TRBV6-6	-	TRBJ1-1	-	TGTGCCAGCAGCTTCGGAGGGGCTGACACTGAAGCTTTCTTT	CASSFGGADTEAFF
TRBV23-1	-	TRBJ1-1	-	TGCGCCAGCAGTCCAGGATCCATGAACACTGAAGCTTTCTTT	CASSPGSMNTEAFF
TRBV20-1	TRBD1	TRBJ1-2	few	TGCAGTGCCAGGGGGCTAGATGGCTACACCTTC	CSARGLDGYTF
TRBV27	TRBD2	TRBJ2-7	few	TGTGCCAGCAGTTTACGGGGTAGCGGGATGTCCTACGAGCAGTACTTC	CASSLRGSGMSYEQYF
TRBV7-3	TRBD2	TRBJ2-1	-	TGTGCCAGCAGTCCTACTAGCGGGAGTCCCAATGAGCAGTTCTTC	CASSPTSGSPNEQFF
TRBV18	TRBD1	TRBJ1-4	-	TGTGCCAGCTCACCTGGGACAGGGGGCCATGAAAAACTGTTTTTT	CASSPGTGGHEKLFF
TRBV19	-	TRBJ2-7	-	TGTGCCAGTAGCACCTCCTCTAGCTCCTACGAGCAGTACTTC	CASSTSSSSYEQYF
TRBV7-9	-	TRBJ2-7	-	TGTGCCAGCAGCTCCTCGACAGGATGGGAGCAGTACTTC	CASSSSTGWEQYF
TRBV19	TRBD1	TRBJ1-3	-	TGTGCCAGTAGTATAGAACAGGGGACTGGTAACACCATATATTTT	CASSIEQGTGNTIYF
TRBV2	-	TRBJ2-7	once	TGTGCCAGCAGTGAAGCTATCGGTTCCTACGAGCAGTACTTC	CASSEAIGSYEQYF
TRBV6-5	-	TRBJ1-3	-	TGTGCCAGCAGTTACTCGGGGGCAGGTGCTGGAAACACCATATATTTT	CASSYSGAGAGNTIYF
TRBV4-1	TRBD2	TRBJ2-1	-	TGCGCCAGCAGCCAAGATTGGGAAGCGGGAGGTACGAATGAGCAGTTCTTC	CASSQDWEAGGTNEQFF
TRBV28	-	TRBJ1-1	-	TGTGCCAGCAGTTATAGGGGGGGGACTGAAGCTTTCTTT	CASSYRGGTEAFF
TRBV15	-	TRBJ2-5	-	TGTGCCACCAGCAGAGATCTCTCGTACCAAGAGACCCAGTACTTC	CATSRDLSYQETQYF
TRBV5-1	-	TRBJ1-2	few	TGCGCCAGCAGCTTGGCCGGACAGTCTAACTATGGCTACACCTTC	CASSLAGQSNYGYTF
TRBV2	TRBD1	TRBJ1-1	few	TGTGCCAGCAGCCGGACAGGCTCGAACACTGAAGCTTTCTTT	CASSRTGSNTEAFF
TRBV10-2	TRBD2	TRBJ2-5	-	TGCGCCAGCGGCTCCGGCCGCGGGGGTTTCTCAGAGACCCAGTACTTC	CASGSGRGGFSETQYF
TRBV6-1	-	TRBJ1-1	-	TGTGCCAGCAGTGACGGGGTTAGGCAGCCGGTAGTTAAAGCTTTCTTT	CASSDGVRQPVVKAFF
TRBV5-1	-	TRBJ1-1	-	TGCGCCAGCAGCTTGGGTTCGACAGGGAACACTGAAGCTTTCTTT	CASSLGSTGNTEAFF
TRBV28	TRBD2	TRBJ2-1	-	TGTGCCAGCAGGGGGACTAGCGAATACAATGAGCAGTTCTTC	CASRGTSEYNEQFF